This T cell receptor (beta chain) derives from a study of STAT5B mutations in CD4+ large granular lymphocyte leukemia. Study-level points and caveats: No patients shared main leukemic clonotypes, though about 24% appeared at low frequency elsewhere. TRBV06-family usage was enriched in top patient clones (8/27) versus controls (2/35).

Looked up from germline, CDR1 is LNHDA and CDR2 is SQIVND (reference sequence). The CDR3 covers 13 residues. Trimming cost V 10 bases and J 7 bases, with 17 bases left between them. The repertoire was sequenced with immunoSEQ multiplex PCR; TCRdb's copy has only in-frame clones and lacks some. The table records about 37,000 clones, 68% of them present only once. Healthy controls were blood donor buffy coats. A note on this clone: Antigen: not known.

This sequence joins TRBV19 and TRBJ1-5; perhaps TRBD1 as D (5 bases). The TCR sequence derives from a human donor in good health. Sequencing input: CD4+ T cells from blood buffy coats. The CDR3 here is CAIARGGGQPQHF. CDR3 nucleotides: TGTGCCATTGCTAGGGGCGGCGGGCAGCCCCAGCATTTT.